What follows describes a single T cell receptor (beta chain). TCRdb's copy holds only in-frame clones and misses some; the assay was immunoSEQ multiplex PCR. The sample carries 150,000 to 200,000 clones, approximately 94% recorded once. Germline values: CDR1 LNHDA, CDR2 SQIVND (reference sequence). Trimming took off 7 bases at V and 2 bases at J, with 12 bases between the two ends. CDR3 length: 14 amino acids. This sample is drawn from a study of control samples from healthy donors and cancer patients. The source of this sequence is a woman aged 40 to 50 in good health. The V gene is TRBV19, the J gene TRBJ2-1; D is possibly TRBD1 (5 bases). Sequenced input: blood. CDR3 sequence: CASTVGRTYNEQFF. The CDR3 DNA reads TGTGCCAGTACGGTGGGGCGGACCTACAATGAGCAGTTCTTC.